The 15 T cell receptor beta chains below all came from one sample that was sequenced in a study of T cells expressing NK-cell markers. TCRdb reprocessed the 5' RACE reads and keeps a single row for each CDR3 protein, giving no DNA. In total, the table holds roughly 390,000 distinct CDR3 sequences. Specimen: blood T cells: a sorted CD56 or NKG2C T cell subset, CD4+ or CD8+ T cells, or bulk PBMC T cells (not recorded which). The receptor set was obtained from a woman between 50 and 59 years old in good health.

The CDR3 reads CATLRPGIGYTF. The V call is TRBV6-5, the J call TRBJ1-2; as DNA is missing, the TRBD1 call by TCRdb cannot be tested. The germline CDR1 and CDR2 sequences are MNHEY and SVGAGI. The CDR3 extends over 12 amino acids.

CDR3 amino acids: CASSPDRLSSYNSPLHF. V and J are TRBV5-1 and TRBJ1-6. This CDR3 is 17 amino acids long. Germline V gene sequence: CDR1 SGHRS, CDR2 YFSETQ.

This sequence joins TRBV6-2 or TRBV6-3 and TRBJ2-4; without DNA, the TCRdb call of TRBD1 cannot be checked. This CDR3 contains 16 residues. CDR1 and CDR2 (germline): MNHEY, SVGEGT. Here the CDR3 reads CASRDLGRDERNIQYF.

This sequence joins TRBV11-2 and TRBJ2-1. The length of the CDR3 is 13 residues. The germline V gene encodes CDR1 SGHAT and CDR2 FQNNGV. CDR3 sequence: CASSLAQLNEQFF.

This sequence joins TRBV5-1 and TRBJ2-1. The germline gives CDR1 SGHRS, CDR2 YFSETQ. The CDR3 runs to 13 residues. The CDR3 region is CASSLVQYNEQFF.

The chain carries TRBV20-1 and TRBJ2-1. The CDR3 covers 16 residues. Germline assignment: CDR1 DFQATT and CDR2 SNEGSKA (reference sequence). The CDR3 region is CSARDIGESSYNEQFF.

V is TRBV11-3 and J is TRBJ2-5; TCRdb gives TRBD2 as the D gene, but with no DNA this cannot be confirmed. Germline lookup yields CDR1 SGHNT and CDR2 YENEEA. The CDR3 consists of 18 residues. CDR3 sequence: CASSFSRGLAGAQETQYF.

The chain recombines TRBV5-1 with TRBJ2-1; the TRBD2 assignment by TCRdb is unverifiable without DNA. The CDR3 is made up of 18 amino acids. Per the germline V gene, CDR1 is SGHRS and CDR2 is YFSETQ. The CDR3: CASSFRLAGDRTYNEQFF.

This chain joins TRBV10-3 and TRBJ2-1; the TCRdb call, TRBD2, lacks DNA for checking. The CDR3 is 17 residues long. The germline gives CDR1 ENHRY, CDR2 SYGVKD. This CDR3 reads CAISPTSGRAGYNEQFF.

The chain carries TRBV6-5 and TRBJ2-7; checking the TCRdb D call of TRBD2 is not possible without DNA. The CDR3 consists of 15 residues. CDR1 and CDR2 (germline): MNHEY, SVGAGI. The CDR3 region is CASSYSASASYEQYF.

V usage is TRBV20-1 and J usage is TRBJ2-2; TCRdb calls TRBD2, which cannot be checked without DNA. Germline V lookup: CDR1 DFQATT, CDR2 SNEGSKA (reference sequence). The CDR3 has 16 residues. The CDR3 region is CSARAPGLTNTGELFF.

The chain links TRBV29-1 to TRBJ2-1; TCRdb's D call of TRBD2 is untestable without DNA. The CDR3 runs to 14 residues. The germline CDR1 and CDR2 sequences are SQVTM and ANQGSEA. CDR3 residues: CSVEGLGTSNEQFF.

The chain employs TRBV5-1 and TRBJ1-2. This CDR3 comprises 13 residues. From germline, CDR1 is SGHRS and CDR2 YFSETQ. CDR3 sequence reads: CASSLTLPYGYTF.

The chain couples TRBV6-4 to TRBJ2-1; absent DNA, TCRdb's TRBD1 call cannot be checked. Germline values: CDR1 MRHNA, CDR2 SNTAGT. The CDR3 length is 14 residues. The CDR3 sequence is CASSARDDHNEQFF.

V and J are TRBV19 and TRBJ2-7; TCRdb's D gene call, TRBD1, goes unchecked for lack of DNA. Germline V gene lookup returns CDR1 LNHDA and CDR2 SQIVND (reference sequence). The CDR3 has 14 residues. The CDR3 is CASSPDLTGTEQYF. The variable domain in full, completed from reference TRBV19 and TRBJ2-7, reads DGGITQSPKYLFRKEGQNVTLSCEQNLNHDAMYWYRQDPGQGLRLIYYSQIVNDFQKGDIAEGYSVSREKKESFPLTVTSAQKNPTAFYLCASSPDLTGTEQYFGPGTRLTVT.